One and the same sample provided the 14 T cell receptor beta chains below, sequenced in a study of CD8+ T cells in alopecia areata. Isolated RNA was reverse transcribed into cDNA used as the sequencing template. The data were produced by immunoSEQ multiplex PCR, yet TCRdb's version contains in-frame clones alone and is incomplete. The sample lists about 150,000 clones, around half occurring once. The sample was CD8+ T cells sorted from blood, taken at week 0. The receptor source for this set is a human donor with alopecia areata.

This rearrangement joins TRBV9 to TRBJ2-1, with 9 bases lining up with TRBD2. The CDR3 has 12 residues. The germline CDR1 and CDR2 sequences are SGDLS and YYNGEE. V gave up 3 bases and J gave up 8 bases; unmatched junction bases: 0. CDR3 protein: CASSERGDEQFF. In nucleotides, the CDR3 is TGTGCCAGCAGCGAGCGGGGGGATGAGCAGTTCTTC.

The chain combines TRBV6-5 with TRBJ2-2; no clear D. The CDR3 totals 13 residues. The germline V gene encodes CDR1 MNHEY and CDR2 SVGAGI. The germline V and J ends were trimmed by 2 bases and 7 bases, with 8 bases remaining between them. The CDR3 DNA reads TGTGCCAGCAGTTACCCGACGGACGGGGAGCTGTTTTTT. Translating gives CASSYPTDGELFF.

V and J are TRBV7-9 and TRBJ2-3; D possibly uses TRBD1 or TRBD2 (6 bases each). This CDR3 comprises 18 residues. Germline V CDR1 and CDR2: SEHNR, FQNEAQ (reference sequence). Deletions cut 5 bases from V and 0 bases from J, with 21 bases between. CDR3 DNA sequence: TGTGCCAGCAGCGTGACGGGGGCTACAAAGTATAGCACAGATACGCAGTATTTT. It specifies CASSVTGATKYSTDTQYF. Looking up the rest from reference TRBV7-9 and TRBJ2-3 gives the full variable domain: DTGVSQNPRHKITKRGQNVTFRCDPISEHNRLYWYRQTLGQGPEFLTYFQNEAQLEKSRLLSDRFSAERPKGSFSTLEIQRTEQGDSAMYLCASSVTGATKYSTDTQYFGPGTRLTVL.

This clone occurred a few times. This chain connects TRBV30 to TRBJ2-1; D possibly corresponds to TRBD1 (6 bases). Trimming took 4 bases from V and 7 from J, leaving 17 bases between them. The germline V gene has CDR1 GTSNPN and CDR2 SVGIG (reference sequence). CDR3 length: 14 amino acids. CDR3 protein: CAWTGDPQGNEQFF. The CDR3 nucleotides read TGTGCCTGGACCGGTGACCCCCAGGGGAATGAGCAGTTCTTC.

The chain uses TRBV29-1 and TRBJ2-2; D ambiguous. This CDR3 is built from 12 residues. The V gene lost 5 bases and the J gene lost 5 bases, with 9 bases spanning the gap. Germline V gene data show CDR1 as SQVTM and CDR2 as ANQGSEA. The CDR3 sequence: CSVPDNTGELFF. In DNA form, the CDR3 reads TGCAGCGTTCCGGATAATACCGGGGAGCTGTTTTTT.

This rearrangement joins TRBV6-1 to TRBJ2-7; possibly TRBD1 or TRBD2 for D (5 bases each). Germline loops: CDR1 MNHNS, CDR2 SASEGT. The CDR3 runs to 16 residues. V was cut by 1 base and J by 3 bases, with 16 bases left in between. The CDR3 spells CASSEDYGTLGYEQYF. CDR3 coding DNA: TGTGCCAGCAGTGAAGACTACGGGACCTTAGGCTACGAGCAGTACTTC.

J is TRBJ1-6 and V is TRBV5-6; perhaps TRBD1 as D (5 bases). This CDR3 is 16 amino acids long. The germline V gene encodes CDR1 SGHDT and CDR2 YYEEEE. The V and J ends lost 4 bases and 3 bases respectively, with 14 bases between them. The CDR3 loop is CASSLGTADYNSPLHF. The DNA of the CDR3 is TGTGCCAGCAGCCTCGGGACCGCAGACTATAATTCACCCCTCCACTTT.

This rearrangement joins TRBV9 to TRBJ2-2; D is unresolved. There are 15 residues in the CDR3. CDR1 and CDR2 from the germline V gene are SGDLS and YYNGEE. V was clipped by 3 bases and J by 4 bases, with 13 bases between them. The CDR3 reads CASSGDSSGTGELFF. The CDR3 DNA sequence: TGTGCCAGCAGCGGAGACTCGTCTGGCACCGGGGAGCTGTTTTTT.

This clone was observed a few times. Distinct nucleotide sequences in the sample also encode this CDR3. The chain links TRBV29-1 to TRBJ2-5, with 7 bases identical to TRBD1. V gave up 6 bases and J gave up 3 bases; unmatched junction bases: 7. This CDR3 has 13 amino acids. The germline V gene encodes CDR1 SQVTM and CDR2 ANQGSEA. The CDR3 reads CSVYDREKETQYF. CDR3 DNA: TGCAGCGTCTACGACAGGGAAAAAGAGACCCAGTACTTC.

The chain employs TRBV29-1 and TRBJ2-7; the match to TRBD1 covers 8 bases. The CDR3 spans 15 residues. CDR1 is SQVTM and CDR2 is ANQGSEA in the germline V gene. V was pared by 6 bases and J by 2 bases, with 12 bases of the junction left unmatched. In DNA form, the CDR3 reads TGCAGCGTGGGATCAATCGGGACAGGAACCTACGAGCAGTACTTC. Its translation is CSVGSIGTGTYEQYF.

Written as DNA, the CDR3 is TGTGCCAGCAGCTCGACCACCCGGGCCGCCTATGGCTACACCTTC. Its protein product is CASSSTTRAAYGYTF. The rearrangement uses TRBV13 and TRBJ1-2; no firm D call. From germline, CDR1 is PRHDT and CDR2 FYEKMQ (reference sequence). Trimming removed 4 bases from V and 4 bases from J, with 16 bases in between. The CDR3 length is 15 residues.

This clone was counted only a few times. The CDR3 reads CASSLDEAYEQYF. In nucleotides, the CDR3 is TGCGCCAGCAGCTTGGACGAGGCCTACGAGCAGTACTTC. J is TRBJ2-7 and V is TRBV5-1; the D is unclear. With 0 bases removed from V and 2 bases from J, the gap between germline ends came to 6 bases. CDR3 size: 13 residues. Germline values: CDR1 SGHRS, CDR2 YFSETQ. The whole variable domain, remainder taken from reference TRBV5-1 and TRBJ2-7, is KAGVTQTPRYLIKTRGQQVTLSCSPISGHRSVSWYQQTPGQGLQFLFEYFSETQRNKGNFPGRFSGRQFSNSRSEMNVSTLELGDSALYLCASSLDEAYEQYFGPGTRLTVT.

This chain links TRBV29-1 with TRBJ2-2; a possible D gene is TRBD1 (6 bases). V was trimmed by 8 bases and J by 5 bases, leaving 15 bases between them. Germline CDR1 reads SQVTM; CDR2 reads ANQGSEA. CDR3 length: 13 amino acids. CDR3 region: CSLRTAMTGELFF. The CDR3 nucleotides read TGCAGCCTAAGGACAGCGATGACCGGGGAGCTGTTTTTT.

V and J are TRBV5-1 and TRBJ2-7; perhaps TRBD1 as D (5 bases). Trimming shortened V by 0 bases and J by 0 bases, and 10 bases separated the two germline ends. The germline CDR1 and CDR2 sequences are SGHRS and YFSETQ. This CDR3 is 15 amino acids long. This CDR3 is CASSLVQGISYEQYF. CDR3 in DNA: TGCGCCAGCAGCTTGGTGCAGGGCATCTCCTACGAGCAGTACTTC.